Detailed here is one T cell receptor (beta chain). Its target is not known. The entry originates in a study of T-cell memory formation after mild COVID-19. Study-wide results and caveats: The study detected some responding clones in pre-infection memory, suggesting cross-reactive memory joined. CD4/CD8 balance characterized clones contracting day 15 to 85, and CD4+ skew characterized later expanders.

TCRdb processed the 5' RACE reads anew with MiXCR; each CDR3 protein has one entry. The data contain 350,000 to 400,000 distinct CDR3 sequences, approximately 15% of them singletons. CDR1 is MNHEY and CDR2 is SVGAGI in the germline V gene. J was trimmed by 4 bases and V by 6 bases; bases with no gene match: 8. This CDR3 region has 15 residues. Sequencing was carried out using PBMCs or a T cell subset sorted from them (not recorded which). The sequence was collected from a man aged 18 to 30 who had mild COVID-19 (a few samples of this study predate the infection). Cell type and time point are not known. This chain joins TRBV6-5 and TRBJ2-1, with 8 bases aligning to TRBD1. Here the CDR3 reads CASSTTGTGYNEQFF. For the CDR3, the DNA is TGTGCCAGCAGCACAACCGGGACAGGTTACAATGAGCAGTTCTTC.